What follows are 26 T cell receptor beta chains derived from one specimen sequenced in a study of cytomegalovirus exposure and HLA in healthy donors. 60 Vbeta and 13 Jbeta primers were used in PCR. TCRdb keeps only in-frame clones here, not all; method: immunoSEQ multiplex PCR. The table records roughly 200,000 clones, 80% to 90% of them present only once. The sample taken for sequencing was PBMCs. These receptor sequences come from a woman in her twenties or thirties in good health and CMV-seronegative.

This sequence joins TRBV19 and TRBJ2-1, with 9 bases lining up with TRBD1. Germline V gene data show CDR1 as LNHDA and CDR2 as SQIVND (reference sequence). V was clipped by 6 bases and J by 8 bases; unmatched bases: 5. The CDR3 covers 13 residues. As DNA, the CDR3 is TGTGCCAGTAGCAGACAGGGGGGCGATGAGCAGTTCTTC. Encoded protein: CASSRQGGDEQFF.

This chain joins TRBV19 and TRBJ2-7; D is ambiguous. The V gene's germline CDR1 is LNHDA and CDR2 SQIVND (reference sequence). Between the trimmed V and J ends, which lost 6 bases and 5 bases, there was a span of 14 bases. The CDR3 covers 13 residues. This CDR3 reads CASRNLGVDEQYF. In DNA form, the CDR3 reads TGTGCCAGTAGGAACCTAGGCGTCGACGAGCAGTACTTC.

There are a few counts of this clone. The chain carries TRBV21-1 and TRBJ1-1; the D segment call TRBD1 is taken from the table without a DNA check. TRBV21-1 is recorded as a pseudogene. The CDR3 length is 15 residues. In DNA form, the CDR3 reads TGTGCCAGCAACGCTCCGACAGGGTTGAACACTGAAGCTTTCTTT. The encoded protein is CASNAPTGLNTEAFF.

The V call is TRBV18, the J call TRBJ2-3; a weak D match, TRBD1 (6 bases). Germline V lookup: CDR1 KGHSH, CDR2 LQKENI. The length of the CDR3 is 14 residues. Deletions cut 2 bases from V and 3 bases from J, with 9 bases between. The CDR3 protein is CASSPTGTTDTQYF. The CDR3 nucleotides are TGTGCCAGCTCACCAACAGGGACAACAGATACGCAGTATTTT.

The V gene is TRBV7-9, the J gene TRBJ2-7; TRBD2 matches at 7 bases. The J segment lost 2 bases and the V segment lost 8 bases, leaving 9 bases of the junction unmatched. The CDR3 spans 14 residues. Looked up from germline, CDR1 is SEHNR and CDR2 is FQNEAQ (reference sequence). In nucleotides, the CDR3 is TGTGCCAGCTCCGGGGAGGGCGCCCCCTACGAGCAGTACTTC. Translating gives CASSGEGAPYEQYF.

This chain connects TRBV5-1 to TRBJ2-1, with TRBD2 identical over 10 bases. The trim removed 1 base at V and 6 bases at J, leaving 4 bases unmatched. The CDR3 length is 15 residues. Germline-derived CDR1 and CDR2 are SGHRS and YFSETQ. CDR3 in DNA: TGCGCCAGCAGCTTGTACCAGCGGGGGGGCAATGAGCAGTTCTTC. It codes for CASSLYQRGGNEQFF.

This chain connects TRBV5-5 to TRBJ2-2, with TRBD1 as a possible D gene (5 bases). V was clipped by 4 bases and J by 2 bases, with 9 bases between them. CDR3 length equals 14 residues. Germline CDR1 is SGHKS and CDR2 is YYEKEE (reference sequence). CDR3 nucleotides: TGTGCCAGCAGCAAGACAGTTAACACCGGGGAGCTGTTTTTT. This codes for CASSKTVNTGELFF.

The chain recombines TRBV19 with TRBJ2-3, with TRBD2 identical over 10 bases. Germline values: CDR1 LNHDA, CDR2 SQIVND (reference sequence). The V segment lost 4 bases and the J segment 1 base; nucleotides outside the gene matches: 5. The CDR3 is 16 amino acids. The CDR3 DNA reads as TGTGCCAGTAGTAACCTAGCGGGAGTGGGCACAGATACGCAGTATTTT. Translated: CASSNLAGVGTDTQYF.

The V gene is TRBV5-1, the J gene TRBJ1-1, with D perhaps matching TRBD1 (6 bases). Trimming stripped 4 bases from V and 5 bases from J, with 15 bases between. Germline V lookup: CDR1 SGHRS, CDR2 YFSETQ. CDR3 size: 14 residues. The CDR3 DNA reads TGCGCCAGCAGCGGCAGGGGAGAGGGAACTGAAGCTTTCTTT. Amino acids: CASSGRGEGTEAFF.

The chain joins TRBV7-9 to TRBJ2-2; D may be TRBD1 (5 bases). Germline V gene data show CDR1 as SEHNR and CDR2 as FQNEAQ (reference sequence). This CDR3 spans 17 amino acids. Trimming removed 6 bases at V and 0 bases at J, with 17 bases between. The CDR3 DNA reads TGTGCCAGCAGGTATCGAACAGGCCAAACGAACACCGGGGAGCTGTTTTTT. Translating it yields CASRYRTGQTNTGELFF.

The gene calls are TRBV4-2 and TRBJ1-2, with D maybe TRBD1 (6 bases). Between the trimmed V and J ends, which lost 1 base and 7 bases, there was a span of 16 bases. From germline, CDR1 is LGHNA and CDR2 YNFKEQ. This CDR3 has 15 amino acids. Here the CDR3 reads CASSQGGGTGLGYTF. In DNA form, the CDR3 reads TGTGCCAGCAGCCAAGGGGGGGGAACAGGGCTTGGCTACACCTTC.

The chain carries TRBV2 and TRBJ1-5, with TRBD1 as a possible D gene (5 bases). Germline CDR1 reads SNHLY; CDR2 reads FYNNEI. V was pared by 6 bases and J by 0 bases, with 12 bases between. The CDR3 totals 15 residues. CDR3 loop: CASRGGEYSNQPQHF. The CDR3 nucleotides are TGTGCCAGCAGGGGGGGGGAATATAGCAATCAGCCCCAGCATTTT.

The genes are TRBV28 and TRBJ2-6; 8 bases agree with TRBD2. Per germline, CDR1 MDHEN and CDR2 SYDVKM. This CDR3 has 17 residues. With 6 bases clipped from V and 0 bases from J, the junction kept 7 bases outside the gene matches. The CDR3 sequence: CASRPGGEGSGANVLTF. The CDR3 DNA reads TGTGCCAGCAGGCCGGGGGGGGAAGGCTCTGGGGCCAACGTCCTGACTTTC.

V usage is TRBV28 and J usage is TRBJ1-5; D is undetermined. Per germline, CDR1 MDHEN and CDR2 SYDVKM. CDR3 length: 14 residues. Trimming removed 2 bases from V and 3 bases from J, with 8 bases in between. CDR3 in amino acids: CASSLRSSNQPQHF. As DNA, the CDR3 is TGTGCCAGCAGTTTACGGAGTTCCAATCAGCCCCAGCATTTT.

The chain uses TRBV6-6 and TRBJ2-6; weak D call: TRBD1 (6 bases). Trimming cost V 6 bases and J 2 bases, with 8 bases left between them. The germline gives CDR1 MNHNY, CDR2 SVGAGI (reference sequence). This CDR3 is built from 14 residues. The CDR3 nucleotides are TGTGCCAGCAGCCCAGGGGCTGGGGCCAACGTCCTGACTTTC. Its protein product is CASSPGAGANVLTF.

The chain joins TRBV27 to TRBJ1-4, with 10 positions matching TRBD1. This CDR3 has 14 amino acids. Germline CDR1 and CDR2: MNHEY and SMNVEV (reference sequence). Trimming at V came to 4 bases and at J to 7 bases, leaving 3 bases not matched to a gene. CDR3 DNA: TGTGCCAGCAGTTCGACAGGGGGCTCTGAAAAACTGTTTTTT. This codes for CASSSTGGSEKLFF.

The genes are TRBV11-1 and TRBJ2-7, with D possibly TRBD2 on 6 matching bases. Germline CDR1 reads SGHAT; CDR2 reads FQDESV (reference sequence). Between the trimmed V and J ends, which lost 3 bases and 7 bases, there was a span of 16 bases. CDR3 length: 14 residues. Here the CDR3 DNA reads TGTGCCAGCAGCTTCCTTCGACAGACTAGAGAGCAGTACTTC. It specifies CASSFLRQTREQYF.

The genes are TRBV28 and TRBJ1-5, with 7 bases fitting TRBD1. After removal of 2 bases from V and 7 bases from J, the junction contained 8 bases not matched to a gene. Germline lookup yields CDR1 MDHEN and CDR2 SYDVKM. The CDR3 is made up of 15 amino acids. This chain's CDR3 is CASSLLDRARQPQHF. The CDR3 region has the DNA TGTGCCAGCAGTTTACTAGACAGGGCACGGCAGCCCCAGCATTTT.

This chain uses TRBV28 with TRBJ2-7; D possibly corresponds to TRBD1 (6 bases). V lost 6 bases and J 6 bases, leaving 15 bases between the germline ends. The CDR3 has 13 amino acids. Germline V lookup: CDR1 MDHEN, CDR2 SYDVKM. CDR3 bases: TGTGCCAGCAGGATACAGGGTGATCCCGAGCAGTACTTC. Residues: CASRIQGDPEQYF.

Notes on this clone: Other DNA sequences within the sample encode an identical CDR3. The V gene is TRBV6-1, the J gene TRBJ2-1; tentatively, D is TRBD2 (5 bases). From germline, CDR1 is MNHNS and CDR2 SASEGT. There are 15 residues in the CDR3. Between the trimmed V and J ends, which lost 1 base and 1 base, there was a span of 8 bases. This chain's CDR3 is CASSEGTASYNEQFF. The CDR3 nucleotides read TGTGCCAGCAGTGAAGGGACTGCTTCCTACAATGAGCAGTTCTTC.

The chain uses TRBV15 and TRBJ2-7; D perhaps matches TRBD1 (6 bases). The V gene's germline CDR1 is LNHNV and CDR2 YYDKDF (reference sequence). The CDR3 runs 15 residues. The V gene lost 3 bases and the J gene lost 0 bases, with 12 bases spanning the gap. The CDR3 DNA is TGTGCCACCAGCAGGGGCCCGGACAGCTCCTACGAGCAGTACTTC. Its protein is CATSRGPDSSYEQYF.

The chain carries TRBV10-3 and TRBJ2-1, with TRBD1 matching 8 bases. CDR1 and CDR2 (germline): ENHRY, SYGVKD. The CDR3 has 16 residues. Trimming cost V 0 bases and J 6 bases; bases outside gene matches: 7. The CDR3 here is CAISESETGVLNEQFF. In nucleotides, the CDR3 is TGTGCCATCAGTGAGTCAGAGACAGGGGTCCTCAATGAGCAGTTCTTC.

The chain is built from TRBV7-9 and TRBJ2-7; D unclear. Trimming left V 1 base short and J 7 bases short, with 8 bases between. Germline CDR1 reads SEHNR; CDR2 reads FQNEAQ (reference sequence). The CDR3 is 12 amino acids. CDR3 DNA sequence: TGTGCCAGCAGCTTAGTTGAGTCGGAGCAGTACTTC. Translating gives CASSLVESEQYF.

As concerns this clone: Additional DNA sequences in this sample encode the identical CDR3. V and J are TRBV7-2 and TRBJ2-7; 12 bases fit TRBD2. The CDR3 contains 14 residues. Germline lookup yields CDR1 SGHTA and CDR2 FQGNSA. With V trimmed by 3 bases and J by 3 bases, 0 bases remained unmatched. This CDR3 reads CASSLTSGSYEQYF. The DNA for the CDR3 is TGTGCCAGCAGCTTGACTAGCGGGAGCTACGAGCAGTACTTC.

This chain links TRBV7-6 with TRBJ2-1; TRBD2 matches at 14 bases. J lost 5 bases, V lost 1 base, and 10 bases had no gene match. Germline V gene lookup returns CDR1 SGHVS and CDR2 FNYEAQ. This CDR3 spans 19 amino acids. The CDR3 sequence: CASSLGTPGLAGAHNEQFF. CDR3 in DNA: TGTGCCAGCAGCTTAGGGACCCCGGGACTAGCGGGGGCCCACAATGAGCAGTTCTTC.

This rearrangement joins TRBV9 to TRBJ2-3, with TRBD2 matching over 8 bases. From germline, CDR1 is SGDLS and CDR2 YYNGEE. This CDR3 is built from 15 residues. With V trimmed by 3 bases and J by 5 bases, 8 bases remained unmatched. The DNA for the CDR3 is TGTGCCAGCAGCGCCACGGGAGGGTGGGGAGATACGCAGTATTTT. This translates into CASSATGGWGDTQYF.